This record covers a single T cell receptor (beta chain). The CDR3 length is 14 residues. Germline V gene lookup returns CDR1 LNHDA and CDR2 SQIVND (reference sequence). V shed 3 bases and J 5 bases; nucleotides not matched to a gene: 5. The assay was immunoSEQ multiplex PCR, and TCRdb's table has in-frame clones only and misses some. The repertoire consists of 75,000 to 100,000 clones, with roughly 86% occurring once and the leading ten covering about 2%. This specimen comes from a study of control samples from healthy donors and cancer patients. Material: blood. The V gene is TRBV19, the J gene TRBJ1-2; the match to TRBD1 covers 8 bases. This sequence was found in a man aged 55 to 70 in good health. CDR3 sequence (DNA): TGTGCCAGTAGTATTGGTCGGACAGGGTATGGCTACACCTTC. It encodes CASSIGRTGYGYTF.